These 4 T cell receptor beta chains came from one sample sequenced in a study of CD8+ T cells in alopecia areata. Isolated RNA was reverse transcribed into cDNA used as the sequencing template. TCRdb's table, derived via immunoSEQ multiplex PCR, lists solely in-frame clones and lacks some. The table lists 170,000 or so clones, around three fifths of them singletons. Documented treatment: oral pan-JAK inhibitor, 5-10 mg twice daily. The sample in question was CD8+ T cells sorted from blood, obtained at week 24, from a patient treated with tofacitinib. These receptors originate from a human donor with alopecia areata.

V usage is TRBV5-1 and J usage is TRBJ2-3, with D perhaps TRBD2 (6 bases). Trimming stripped 4 bases from V and 0 bases from J, with 18 bases between. The germline V gene encodes CDR1 SGHRS and CDR2 YFSETQ. This CDR3 is built from 17 residues. The CDR3 reads CASSPGIAASSTDTQYF. The DNA of the CDR3 is TGCGCCAGCAGCCCTGGCATAGCGGCCTCTAGCACAGATACGCAGTATTTT.

The V and J genes are TRBV7-2 and TRBJ2-1, with a possible D match to TRBD2 (5 bases). The CDR3 contains 14 residues. Between the trimmed V and J ends, which lost 3 bases and 9 bases, there was a span of 15 bases. Looked up from germline, CDR1 is SGHTA and CDR2 is FQGNSA. The CDR3 bases are TGTGCCAGCAGCTTTAAACGGGGTTATGGTGAGCAGTTCTTC. This codes for CASSFKRGYGEQFF.

The genes are TRBV5-6 and TRBJ1-4; weak D call: TRBD1 (6 bases). This CDR3 has 13 residues. Deletions cut 7 bases from V and 4 bases from J, with 11 bases between. Per germline, CDR1 SGHDT and CDR2 YYEEEE. As DNA, the CDR3 is TGTGCCAGCTCACAGGGTGGTAATGAAAAACTGTTTTTT. It yields the protein CASSQGGNEKLFF.

The DNA of the CDR3 is TGTGCCAGCTCACATGGTAGCGATGAGCAGTTCTTC. Translating it yields CASSHGSDEQFF. This chain links TRBV18 with TRBJ2-1, with a possible D match to TRBD2 (5 bases). This CDR3 spans 12 amino acids. V lost 4 bases to trimming and J lost 8 bases, with 9 bases between them. The germline V gene has CDR1 KGHSH and CDR2 LQKENI.